This T cell receptor beta chain derives from a study of blood T cell repertoires in COVID-19. The method was immunoSEQ multiplex PCR; TCRdb's version includes in-frame clones alone and lacks a portion of them. The sample holds 310,000 or so clones, 89% seen once. The CDR3 sequence is 16 residues long. The germline V and J ends were trimmed by 1 base and 6 bases, with 18 bases remaining between them. Germline V gene data show CDR1 as MGHDK and CDR2 as SYGVNS. Sequenced input: peripheral blood. The clonotype originates from a man aged 18 to 29 who had recovered from COVID-19. The chain has TRBV25-1 and TRBJ1-1; weak D call: TRBD1 (5 bases). In DNA, the CDR3 is TGTGCCAGCAGTGAATTAGGGGCAGCTCCTCCGGCTGAAGCTTTCTTT. Encoded protein: CASSELGAAPPAEAFF.